The T cell receptor beta chain described here comes from a study of blood T cells in healthy people across ages. A J-beta primer mix and a sample-barcoded 5' primer were used in a second PCR of roughly 6 to 11 cycles. From the 5' RACE reads, TCRdb called clonotypes with MiXCR, one entry per CDR3 protein. The sample gives 1,500,000 or so distinct CDR3 sequences, 59% of which show up once; over 5% is in the top ten. CDR1 and CDR2 (germline): MGHRA, YSYEKL. CDR3 length: 14 residues. Trimming took 3 bases from V and 3 from J, leaving 12 bases between them. This TCR was sampled from a man aged 18 to 30 in good health. Sequences were obtained from blood. The gene calls are TRBV4-1 and TRBJ2-7; D call uncertain. CDR3 amino acids: CASSQVSGVYEQYF. The CDR3 DNA is TGCGCCAGCAGCCAGGTCTCGGGTGTCTACGAGCAGTACTTC.